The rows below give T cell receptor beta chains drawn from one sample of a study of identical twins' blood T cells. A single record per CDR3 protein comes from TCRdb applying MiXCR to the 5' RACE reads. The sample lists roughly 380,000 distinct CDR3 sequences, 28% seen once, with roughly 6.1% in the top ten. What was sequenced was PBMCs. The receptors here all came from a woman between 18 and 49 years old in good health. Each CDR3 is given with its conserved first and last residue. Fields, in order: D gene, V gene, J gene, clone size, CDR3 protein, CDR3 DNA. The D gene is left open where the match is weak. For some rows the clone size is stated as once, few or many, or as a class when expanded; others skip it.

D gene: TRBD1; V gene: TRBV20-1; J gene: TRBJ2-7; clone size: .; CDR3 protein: CSSETGTGNYEQYF; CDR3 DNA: TGCAGTTCTGAGACCGGGACAGGGAACTACGAGCAGTACTTC
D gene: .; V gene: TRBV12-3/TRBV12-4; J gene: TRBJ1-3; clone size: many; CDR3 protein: CASSLGGNTIYF; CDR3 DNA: TGCGCCAGCAGCTTGGGGGGAAACACCATATATTTT
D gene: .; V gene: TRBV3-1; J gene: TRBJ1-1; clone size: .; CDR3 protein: CASSQVGTETFF; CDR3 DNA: TGTGCCAGCAGCCAAGTAGGGACTGAAACTTTCTTT
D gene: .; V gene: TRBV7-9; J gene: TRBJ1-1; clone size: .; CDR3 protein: CASSRSTGMNTEAFF; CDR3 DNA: TGTGCCAGCAGCCGATCCACAGGTATGAACACTGAAGCTTTCTTT
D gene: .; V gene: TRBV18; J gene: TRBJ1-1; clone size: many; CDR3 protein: CASSPQGAEAFF; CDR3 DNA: TGTGCCAGCTCACCCCAGGGTGCTGAAGCTTTCTTT
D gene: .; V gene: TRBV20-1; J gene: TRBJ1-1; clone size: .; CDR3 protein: CSASVGAGNTEAFF; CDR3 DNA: TGCAGTGCTAGTGTGGGGGCCGGGAACACTGAAGCTTTCTTT
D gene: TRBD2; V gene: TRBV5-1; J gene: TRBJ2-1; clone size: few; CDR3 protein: CASSLGTSGFYNEQFF; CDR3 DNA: TGCGCCAGCAGCTTGGGGACTAGCGGGTTTTACAATGAGCAGTTCTTC
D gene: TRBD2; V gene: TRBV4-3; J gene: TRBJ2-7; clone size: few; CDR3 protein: CASSQFSSGSFYEQYF; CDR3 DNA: TGCGCCAGCAGCCAGTTCTCTAGCGGGAGTTTCTACGAGCAGTACTTC
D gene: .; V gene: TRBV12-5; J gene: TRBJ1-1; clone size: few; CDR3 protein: CASGMHREAFF; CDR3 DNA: TGTGCTAGTGGTATGCACAGGGAAGCTTTCTTT
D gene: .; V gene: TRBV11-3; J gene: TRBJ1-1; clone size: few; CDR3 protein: CASSSPNEAFF; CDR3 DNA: TGTGCCAGCAGCTCTCCTAACGAAGCTTTCTTT
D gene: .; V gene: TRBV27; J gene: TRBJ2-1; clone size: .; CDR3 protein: CATFSDRKGLGNDQFF; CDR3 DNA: TGTGCCACATTCTCGGACCGGAAGGGGCTAGGGAATGATCAGTTCTTC
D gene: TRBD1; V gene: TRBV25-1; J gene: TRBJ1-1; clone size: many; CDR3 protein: CASREDRGIGEAFF; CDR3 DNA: TGTGCCAGCAGGGAGGACAGGGGAATTGGAGAAGCTTTCTTT
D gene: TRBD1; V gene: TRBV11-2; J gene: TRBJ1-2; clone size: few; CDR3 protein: CASSLETGTGAF; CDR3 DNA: TGTGCCAGCAGCTTAGAGACCGGGACAGGGGCATTC
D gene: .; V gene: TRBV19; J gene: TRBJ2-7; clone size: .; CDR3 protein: CASSSGVGLHLYEQYF; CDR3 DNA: TGTGCCAGTAGTTCAGGCGTCGGGCTACACCTCTACGAGCAGTACTTC
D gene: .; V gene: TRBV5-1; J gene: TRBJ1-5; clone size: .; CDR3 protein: CASSLAGTPNQPQHF; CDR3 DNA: TGCGCCAGCAGCTTGGCCGGGACACCTAATCAGCCCCAGCATTTT
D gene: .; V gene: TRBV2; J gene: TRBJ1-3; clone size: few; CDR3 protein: CASEFTFSGNTIYF; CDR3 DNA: TGTGCCAGCGAGTTCACCTTCTCTGGAAACACCATATATTTT
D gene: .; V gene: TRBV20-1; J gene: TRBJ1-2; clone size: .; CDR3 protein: CSAGPGLIVGYGYTF; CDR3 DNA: TGCAGTGCCGGCCCCGGTCTAATAGTGGGCTATGGCTACACCTTC
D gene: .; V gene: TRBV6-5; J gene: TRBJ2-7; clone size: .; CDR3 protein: CASSYGQLTYEQYF; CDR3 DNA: TGTGCCAGCAGTTATGGGCAGCTAACCTACGAGCAGTACTTC
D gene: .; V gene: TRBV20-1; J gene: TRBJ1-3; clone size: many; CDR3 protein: CSARDLSGNTIYF; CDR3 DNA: TGCAGTGCTAGAGATCTCTCTGGAAACACCATATATTTT
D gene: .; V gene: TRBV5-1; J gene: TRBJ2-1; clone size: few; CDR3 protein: CASSLETGYGEQFF; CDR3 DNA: TGCGCCAGCAGCTTGGAAACAGGGTACGGTGAGCAGTTCTTC
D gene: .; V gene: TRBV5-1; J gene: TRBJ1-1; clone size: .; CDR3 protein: CASSSPPAREAFF; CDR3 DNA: TGCGCCAGCAGCTCCCCTCCCGCACGTGAAGCTTTCTTT
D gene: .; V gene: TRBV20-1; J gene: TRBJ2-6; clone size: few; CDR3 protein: CSARHNRGTNVLTF; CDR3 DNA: TGCAGTGCTAGACATAACAGAGGTACCAACGTCCTGACTTTC